Given below is one T cell receptor (beta chain) in context. Its target is not known. The germline V gene encodes CDR1 MNHNS and CDR2 SASEGT. CDR3 length equals 13 residues. V lost 6 bases to trimming and J lost 6 bases; unmatched junction nucleotides: 4. The treatment was: roughly 10-day PBMC culture with coronavirus spike peptide pools or control peptides (ViraFEST assay). These data belong to a study of vaccination and CD4 T cells after COVID-19. Sequencing of DNA taken from cultured CD4+ T cells relied on the Oncomine TCR Beta short-read assay. Via MiXCR, TCRdb re-called the PCR reads, giving one row per CDR3 protein. The sample has approximately 11,000 distinct CDR3 sequences; about 40% are singletons.

The sequenced sample consisted of CD4+ T cells from blood, cultured in vitro. The rearrangement uses TRBV6-1 and TRBJ1-3, with 8 nucleotides matching TRBD1. The TCR originated in a human donor who had recovered from COVID-19. CDR3 DNA sequence: TGTGCCAGCAGCAACAGGGGGGAAAACACCATATATTTT. Its translation: CASSNRGENTIYF.